This T cell receptor beta chain was recovered during a study of blood T cell repertoires in COVID-19. Authors' processing steps: Estimation of nucleated cell counts was performed using reference gene primer amplification. Assay: immunoSEQ multiplex PCR; the TCRdb copy retains only in-frame clones and omits some. That table supplies the V and J calls and clone size; D and trimming were determined from the DNA. The sample shows about 140,000 clones, under 90% of them seen only once. With V trimmed by 4 bases and J by 5 bases, 7 bases remained unmatched. The CDR3 contains 14 residues. Germline V gives CDR1 SGHNT, CDR2 YYREEE (reference sequence).

The sample was peripheral blood. The chain couples TRBV5-4 to TRBJ1-1, with 8 bases that match TRBD1. The sequence came from a woman aged 80 or older in a cohort sampled during active or convalescent COVID-19. The CDR3 sequence is CASSRKTGETEAFF. The CDR3 region has the DNA TGTGCCAGCAGCCGAAAGACAGGGGAGACTGAAGCTTTCTTT.